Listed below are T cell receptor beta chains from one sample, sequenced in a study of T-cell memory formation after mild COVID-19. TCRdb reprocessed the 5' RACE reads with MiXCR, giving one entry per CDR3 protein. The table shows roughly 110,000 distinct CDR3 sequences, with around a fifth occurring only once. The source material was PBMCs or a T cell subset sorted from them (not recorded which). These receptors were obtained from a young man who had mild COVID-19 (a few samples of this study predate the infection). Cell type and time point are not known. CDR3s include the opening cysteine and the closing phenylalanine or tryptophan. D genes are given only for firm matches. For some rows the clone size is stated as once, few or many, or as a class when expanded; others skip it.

DNA: TGTGCCAGCAGTTACAGGGGGAATCAGCCCCAGCATTTT
CDR3: CASSYRGNQPQHF
V: TRBV6-2/TRBV6-3
D: NA
size: many
J: TRBJ1-5

DNA: TGTGCCAGCAGCTTAGTACAGAGCTATGGCTACACCTTC
CDR3: CASSLVQSYGYTF
V: TRBV7-6
D: NA
size: many
J: TRBJ1-2

DNA: TGTGCCTGGAGTGGGGCAGAGAATGAAAAACTGTTTTTT
CDR3: CAWSGAENEKLFF
V: TRBV30
D: NA
size: NA
J: TRBJ1-4

DNA: TGTGCCAGTGGGACTAGCGGGTACCAAGAGACCCAGTACTTC
CDR3: CASGTSGYQETQYF
V: TRBV19
D: TRBD2
size: few
J: TRBJ2-5

DNA: TGTGCCAGCAGCTTAGGAGTTGTGAGAAGCGGGGGGACTGGGGATACGCAGTATTTT
CDR3: CASSLGVVRSGGTGDTQYF
V: TRBV7-3
D: TRBD2
size: NA
J: TRBJ2-3

DNA: TGTGCCAGTAGTGGGACAGGGAGGATGGAAAACATTCAGTACTTC
CDR3: CASSGTGRMENIQYF
V: TRBV19
D: TRBD1
size: many
J: TRBJ2-4

DNA: TGTGCCAGCAGTTTCAAGTTTGGAGGCAGTACCTACGAGCAGTACTTC
CDR3: CASSFKFGGSTYEQYF
V: TRBV27
D: NA
size: once
J: TRBJ2-7

DNA: TGCGCCAGCAGTGAGGGGCCAGGGGGATCCTACGAGCAGTACTTC
CDR3: CASSEGPGGSYEQYF
V: TRBV10-2
D: TRBD1
size: few
J: TRBJ2-7

DNA: TGTGCCAGCAGCCAAGCTCTGTTTTTGAACACTGAAGCTTTCTTT
CDR3: CASSQALFLNTEAFF
V: TRBV4-2
D: NA
size: few
J: TRBJ1-1

DNA: TGCGCCAGCAGCTTGGCCCCGGGGTTGGAGCCCCAGCATTTT
CDR3: CASSLAPGLEPQHF
V: TRBV5-1
D: NA
size: few
J: TRBJ1-5

DNA: TGTGCCAGCAGCTGGGATGGCGGGGGGGCCCGCAATGAGCAGTTCTTC
CDR3: CASSWDGGGARNEQFF
V: TRBV7-3
D: TRBD2
size: NA
J: TRBJ2-1

DNA: TGCGCCAGCAGTCCCCGGACGCAGAGCTCCTATAATTCACCCCTCCACTTT
CDR3: CASSPRTQSSYNSPLHF
V: TRBV5-1
D: NA
size: NA
J: TRBJ1-6

DNA: TGTGCCAGCAGTGAAGAGGAATTGGAGGGTGCCAGGGGCGGATATCAGCCCCAGCATTTT
CDR3: CASSEEELEGARGGYQPQHF
V: TRBV2
D: NA
size: NA
J: TRBJ1-5

DNA: TGTGCCAGCAGGCTAGTGACTAGCGGGCCAAATGAGCAGTTCTTC
CDR3: CASRLVTSGPNEQFF
V: TRBV28
D: TRBD2
size: few
J: TRBJ2-1

DNA: TGTGCCAGCAGTTTATTGGGTGGCTACACCTTC
CDR3: CASSLLGGYTF
V: TRBV12-3/TRBV12-4
D: NA
size: NA
J: TRBJ1-2

DNA: TGTGCCAGCAGCTTAGGACAGGGTCTCTTAACTAACTATGGCTACACCTTC
CDR3: CASSLGQGLLTNYGYTF
V: TRBV7-6
D: TRBD1
size: few
J: TRBJ1-2

DNA: TGTGCCAGCAGCTTAGCGGGGGGCACAGATACGCAGTATTTT
CDR3: CASSLAGGTDTQYF
V: TRBV7-3
D: TRBD2
size: many
J: TRBJ2-3

DNA: TGTGCCAGCAGCCCCCGGGGGGACGGCGGGGAGCTGTTTTTT
CDR3: CASSPRGDGGELFF
V: TRBV12-3/TRBV12-4
D: TRBD2
size: few
J: TRBJ2-2

DNA: TGTGCCAGCAGCTTAACGTGGGGGAGCACAGATACGCAGTATTTT
CDR3: CASSLTWGSTDTQYF
V: TRBV7-3
D: NA
size: NA
J: TRBJ2-3

DNA: TGTGCCAGCGGTGCTTACTACAATGAGCAGTTCTTC
CDR3: CASGAYYNEQFF
V: TRBV6-1
D: NA
size: NA
J: TRBJ2-1

DNA: TGTGCCAGCAGCCGAAAAGTGGGGACAGGCAACGAGCAGTACTTC
CDR3: CASSRKVGTGNEQYF
V: TRBV3-1
D: TRBD1
size: NA
J: TRBJ2-7

DNA: TGTGCCAGCAGCCCAGTCGGGGTCCCGCAAGAGACCCAGTACTTC
CDR3: CASSPVGVPQETQYF
V: TRBV5-5
D: NA
size: few
J: TRBJ2-5

DNA: TGTGCCAGCAGCTTAGAGGGGGGGGAGAAAAGCACAGATACGCAGTATTTT
CDR3: CASSLEGGEKSTDTQYF
V: TRBV7-9
D: NA
size: once
J: TRBJ2-3

DNA: TGTGCCAGCAGTTCGGCGGACTATGGCTACACCTTC
CDR3: CASSSADYGYTF
V: TRBV6-5
D: NA
size: NA
J: TRBJ1-2

DNA: TGTGCCAGCAGCTTGAGCTCTGGGGCCAACGTCCTGACTTTC
CDR3: CASSLSSGANVLTF
V: TRBV11-2
D: NA
size: few
J: TRBJ2-6

DNA: TGTGCCAGCTCACCAGGAGTTGGCGGTACCTTGGGCACTGAAGCTTTCTTT
CDR3: CASSPGVGGTLGTEAFF
V: TRBV18
D: NA
size: NA
J: TRBJ1-1

DNA: TGCGCCAGCAGTGAGAACACCGCCTACAATGAGCAGTTCTTC
CDR3: CASSENTAYNEQFF
V: TRBV10-2
D: NA
size: NA
J: TRBJ2-1

DNA: TGTGCCAGCAGCGGGGTCGGGCAAGAGACCCAGTACTTC
CDR3: CASSGVGQETQYF
V: TRBV2
D: NA
size: NA
J: TRBJ2-5

DNA: TGTGCTAGTGGTTTGGGCTCACAAGAGACCCAGTACTTC
CDR3: CASGLGSQETQYF
V: TRBV12-5
D: NA
size: NA
J: TRBJ2-5

DNA: TGTGCCAGCCGGAGACAGGGGGCCTCCGGTGGGAGAGCGCAGTATTTT
CDR3: CASRRQGASGGRAQYF
V: TRBV27
D: TRBD1
size: few
J: TRBJ2-3

DNA: TGTGCCAGCAGTCCCCCCAGGGCTAGCCCTAACAATGAGCAGTTCTTC
CDR3: CASSPPRASPNNEQFF
V: TRBV12-3/TRBV12-4
D: NA
size: medium-sized
J: TRBJ2-1

DNA: TGCGCCAGCAGCCCTGGGACAGGGGATAGCAATCAGCCCCAGCATTTT
CDR3: CASSPGTGDSNQPQHF
V: TRBV5-1
D: TRBD1
size: NA
J: TRBJ1-5

DNA: TGTGCCAGCAGTACGGACCCCAACTATGGCTACACCTTC
CDR3: CASSTDPNYGYTF
V: TRBV7-9
D: NA
size: few
J: TRBJ1-2

DNA: TGTGCCAGCAGCGTAGGGACTAGCGGGGGGGCCGGGGATGAGCAGTTCTTC
CDR3: CASSVGTSGGAGDEQFF
V: TRBV9
D: TRBD2
size: NA
J: TRBJ2-1

DNA: TGTGCCAGCAGCGCGATGGGGGGTGGCACAGAGACCCAGTACTTC
CDR3: CASSAMGGGTETQYF
V: TRBV9
D: NA
size: NA
J: TRBJ2-5

DNA: TGTGCCAGCAGTGAAAGGGGAGGGGTGGCAGATACGCAGTATTTT
CDR3: CASSERGGVADTQYF
V: TRBV6-1
D: TRBD2
size: NA
J: TRBJ2-3

DNA: TGTGCCAGCAGTAAACCGGGACTAGCGGGGGAGGATGAGCAGTTCTTC
CDR3: CASSKPGLAGEDEQFF
V: TRBV12-3/TRBV12-4
D: TRBD2
size: NA
J: TRBJ2-1